The 7 T cell receptor beta chains listed next were all sequenced from one sample in a study of CD8+ T cells in alopecia areata. Separation of pooled cutaneous lymph node cells was by sorting with CD4, CD8alpha, NKG2D, NKG2ACE and other markers. Isolated RNA was reverse transcribed into cDNA used as the sequencing template. Clones were sequenced by immunoSEQ multiplex PCR, and TCRdb holds only the in-frame ones, with some missing. The table lists over 250,000 clones, with no singletons. What was sequenced was CD4+ T cells sorted from a lymph node. These receptors were taken from a C3H/HeJ mouse with alopecia areata. MHC haplotype here: H2-k.

For this clone: The listed genes are named as in mouse. The CDR3 end is not reached by the read, which stops 4 residues before it; the germline J gene fills it in. The gene calls are TRBV4 and TRBJ1-2; 8 bases fit TRBD1. Germline V CDR1 and CDR2: LGHDT, YNNKQL (reference sequence). The CDR3 spans 13 residues. The trim removed 5 bases at V and 3 bases at J, leaving 2 bases unmatched. Incomplete CDR3 DNA: TGTGCCAGCAGCCAACAGGGGGACTCC. Translating gives CASSQQGDS. The whole CDR3 region reads CASSQQGDSDYTF. Filled out from reference TRBV4 and TRBJ1-2, the complete variable domain reads ETAVFQTPNYHVTQVGNEVSFNCKQTLGHDTMYWYKQDSKKLLKIMFSYNNKQLIVNETVPRRFSPQSSDKAHLNLRIKSVEPEDSAVYLCASSQQGDSDYTFGSGTRLLVI.

As to this clone: The germline and genes are mouse ones. The missing CDR3 end, 4 residues past where the read stops, is filled in from the germline J gene. The same CDR3 is also encoded by other DNA sequences in this sample. The chain employs TRBV5 and TRBJ2-2, with TRBD2 identical over 10 bases. V lost 0 bases and J lost 2; bases outside the gene matches: 3. Looked up from germline, CDR1 is LGHNA and CDR2 is YNLKQL (reference sequence). This CDR3 has 17 residues. Incomplete CDR3 DNA: TGTGCCAGCAGCCAAGAAGGACTGGGGGCTAACACCGGG. Its translation is CASSQEGLGANTG. The full CDR3 protein reads CASSQEGLGANTGQLYF.

This clone was seen only a few times. The listed genes are named as in mouse. The read terminates 4 residues before the CDR3 end, so the remaining end is supplied by the germline J gene. This rearrangement joins TRBV5 to TRBJ2-1; D is perhaps TRBD1 (5 bases). This CDR3 contains 16 residues. V was pared by 0 bases and J by 0 bases, with 9 bases between. Per germline, CDR1 LGHNA and CDR2 YNLKQL (reference sequence). The sequenced CDR3 bases are TGTGCCAGCAGCCAAGATCAGGGAAATAACTATGCT. Its protein is CASSQDQGNNYA. The whole CDR3 protein is CASSQDQGNNYAEQFF.

This clone was seen a handful of times. Gene names refer to mouse genes. The read ends 3 residues early relative to the CDR3; the germline J gene fills the gap. The genes are TRBV31 and TRBJ1-6; D is uncertain. TRBJ1-6 is classed as an ORF, of uncertain function. The CDR3 length is 12 residues. The germline CDR1 and CDR2 sequences are GKSSPN and SITVG. Trimming took off 0 bases at V and 10 bases at J, with 7 bases between the two ends. CDR3 DNA (partial): TGTGCCTGGAGTCTACGACAATCGCCC. Protein sequence: CAWSLRQSP. The CDR3 reads in full as CAWSLRQSPLYF.

This clone was counted only a few times. These gene names are mouse names. The missing CDR3 end, 4 residues past where the read stops, is filled in from the germline J gene. V and J are TRBV17 and TRBJ2-5; 7 positions match TRBD2. J lost 1 base, V lost 4 bases, and 2 bases had no gene match. The germline gives CDR1 MNHDT, CDR2 YYDKIL. This CDR3 comprises 14 residues. The covered CDR3 bases are TGTGCTAGCAGTACCCTGGGGGACCAAGAC. This gives the protein CASSTLGDQD. In full, the CDR3 is CASSTLGDQDTQYF.

This clone turned up a few times. The gene names here belong to mouse. The CDR3 end lies 4 residues beyond the end of the read and is filled in from the germline J gene. The V gene is TRBV5, the J gene TRBJ1-2; D might be TRBD1 (5 bases). Germline V gives CDR1 LGHNA, CDR2 YNLKQL (reference sequence). The CDR3 is made up of 13 amino acids. Trimming took off 4 bases at V and 4 bases at J, with 10 bases between the two ends. Partial CDR3 DNA: TGTGCCAGCAGCCCGGGACTGGGCTCC. Its protein product is CASSPGLGS. The entire CDR3 protein reads CASSPGLGSDYTF.

This clone has only a few counts. Each gene name is a mouse one. The read stops 4 residues short of the end of the CDR3; the missing end is completed from the germline J gene. The genes are TRBV13-1 and TRBJ2-1; the match to TRBD1 covers 10 bases. Germline loops: CDR1 NSHNY, CDR2 SYGAGN. The CDR3 has 15 amino acids. J lost 3 bases, V lost 2 bases, and 2 bases had no gene match. CDR3 DNA (partial): TGTGCCAGCAGTGAGGGGACAGGGGTCTATGCT. This translates into CASSEGTGVYA. The whole CDR3 is CASSEGTGVYAEQFF.